Listed here are 26 T cell receptor beta chains from one sample, sequenced in a study of CD8+ T cells in alopecia areata. Treatment here: oral pan-JAK inhibitor, 5-10 mg twice daily. Sequencing used cDNA as its template, made by extracting RNA and reverse transcribing it. TCRdb's copy holds only in-frame clones and misses some; the assay was immunoSEQ multiplex PCR. The sample has about 130,000 clones, about 59% seen once; the top ten hold around a sixth. This sample comprised CD8+ T cells sorted from blood, obtained at week 4, from a patient treated with tofacitinib. These receptors were collected from a human donor with alopecia areata.

The chain couples TRBV2 to TRBJ2-3; D may be TRBD2 (5 bases). Germline assignment: CDR1 SNHLY and CDR2 FYNNEI. The CDR3 extends over 13 amino acids. With 6 bases removed from V and 2 bases from J, the gap between germline ends came to 9 bases. The chain's CDR3 is CASSRGNTDTQYF. The CDR3 DNA reads TGTGCCAGCAGCCGGGGTAACACAGATACGCAGTATTTT.

In this sample, this clone turned up once. The chain links TRBV4-3 to TRBJ1-2; D gene ambiguous. Germline CDR1 is LGHNA and CDR2 is YSLEER. The CDR3 covers 15 residues. V lost 0 bases to trimming and J lost 4 bases, with 12 bases between them. The DNA of the CDR3 is TGCGCCAGCAGCCAAGACGCGACTATAGCCTATGGCTACACCTTC. Amino acid sequence: CASSQDATIAYGYTF.

J is TRBJ2-3 and V is TRBV4-2; 15 bases align to TRBD2. There are 18 residues in the CDR3. CDR1 is LGHNA, CDR2 YNFKEQ, per germline. J was trimmed by 3 bases and V by 0 bases; bases with no gene match: 4. The CDR3 DNA reads TGTGCCAGCAGCCAAGATGGGACTAGCGGGGGGCCTACAGATACGCAGTATTTT. Amino acids: CASSQDGTSGGPTDTQYF.

This clone showed up just a few times. The V and J genes are TRBV5-4 and TRBJ1-1; D possibly corresponds to TRBD1 (5 bases). The CDR3 is made up of 13 amino acids. Trimming took 3 bases from V and 5 from J, leaving 11 bases between them. The germline gives CDR1 SGHNT, CDR2 YYREEE (reference sequence). The CDR3 spells CASSYQGGTEAFF. As DNA, the CDR3 is TGTGCCAGCAGCTATCAGGGTGGAACTGAAGCTTTCTTT.

CDR3 sequence reads: CASGSLVVGRGPVSNTGELFF. DNA of the CDR3: TGTGCTAGTGGTTCCCTTGTAGTAGGACGGGGGCCAGTATCGAACACCGGGGAGCTGTTTTTT. This chain uses TRBV12-5 with TRBJ2-2, with D possibly called TRBD1 or TRBD2 (6 bases each). The V end was cut by 4 bases, the J end by 0 bases, with 27 bases between. The CDR3 contains 21 residues. Germline assignment: CDR1 LGHNT and CDR2 FRNRAP.

This chain joins TRBV6-6 and TRBJ1-6; TRBD1 might be the D (6 bases). Germline CDR1 is MNHNY and CDR2 is SVGAGI (reference sequence). V dropped 7 bases and J dropped 1 base, with 11 bases sitting between them. The CDR3 is 15 residues long. The CDR3 region has the DNA TGTGCCAGCACACCACAGGGTTCCTATAATTCACCCCTCCACTTT. This encodes CASTPQGSYNSPLHF.

The CDR3 sequence: CAWSAGTSGGATDTQYF. CDR3 nucleotide sequence: TGTGCCTGGAGCGCCGGGACTAGCGGGGGGGCCACAGATACGCAGTATTTT. This chain uses TRBV30 with TRBJ2-3; 16 bases map to TRBD2. The germline V gene encodes CDR1 GTSNPN and CDR2 SVGIG (reference sequence). This CDR3 region has 17 residues. Unmatched junction bases numbered 5, after V lost 3 bases and J lost 2 bases.

Turning to this clone: The same CDR3 arises from other DNA sequences in this sample as well. The chain joins TRBV9 to TRBJ1-1, with D perhaps matching TRBD1 (5 bases). Trimming cost V 4 bases and J 3 bases, with 10 bases left between them. The CDR3 covers 13 residues. In germline, CDR1 is SGDLS, CDR2 YYNGEE. CDR3 protein: CASSSGGDTEAFF. CDR3 in DNA: TGTGCCAGCAGCTCCGGGGGGGACACTGAAGCTTTCTTT.

This rearrangement joins TRBV30 to TRBJ1-1; D perhaps matches TRBD1 (5 bases). The CDR3 loop spans 12 amino acids. From germline, CDR1 is GTSNPN and CDR2 SVGIG (reference sequence). With 4 bases removed from V and 5 bases from J, the gap between germline ends came to 11 bases. Here the CDR3 reads CAWMGGWTEAFF. The CDR3 bases are TGTGCCTGGATGGGGGGTTGGACTGAAGCTTTCTTT.

This chain connects TRBV16 to TRBJ1-1, with D unclear. This CDR3 contains 15 residues. V was cut by 0 bases and J by 0 bases, with 8 bases left in between. Looked up from germline, CDR1 is KGHSY and CDR2 is FQNENV. The CDR3 sequence is CASSQSGRMNTEAFF. In DNA form, the CDR3 reads TGTGCCAGCAGCCAATCTGGGCGCATGAACACTGAAGCTTTCTTT.

This clone was observed once. J is TRBJ2-1 and V is TRBV6-5; D gene ambiguous. This CDR3 has 14 residues. The V gene lost 3 bases and the J gene lost 6 bases, with 12 bases spanning the gap. CDR1 is MNHEY and CDR2 is SVGAGI in the germline V gene. This CDR3 is CASSYSRLPNEQFF. CDR3 nucleotides: TGTGCCAGCAGTTATAGTCGGCTCCCCAATGAGCAGTTCTTC.

This clone was counted between two and nine times. This chain links TRBV7-9 with TRBJ2-2; D remains unclear. CDR1 SEHNR and CDR2 FQNEAQ come from the germline V gene (reference sequence). The CDR3 covers 13 residues. V lost 5 bases to trimming and J lost 4 bases, with 8 bases between them. CDR3: CASSGDPTGELFF. The DNA of the CDR3 is TGTGCCAGCAGCGGCGACCCCACCGGGGAGCTGTTTTTT.

V is TRBV5-4 and J is TRBJ2-7; perhaps D is TRBD1 or TRBD2 (6 bases each). Trimming left V 0 bases short and J 3 bases short, with 13 bases between. The germline gives CDR1 SGHNT, CDR2 YYREEE (reference sequence). The CDR3 length is 15 residues. The DNA for the CDR3 is TGTGCCAGCAGCTTGGGGCGGGGACAAGGCTACGAGCAGTACTTC. It is translated as CASSLGRGQGYEQYF.

This chain links TRBV7-6 with TRBJ2-1, with TRBD2 matching over 8 bases. Trimming removed 0 bases from V and 9 bases from J; junction bases left unmatched: 10. The CDR3 runs to 16 residues. Germline V gene data show CDR1 as SGHVS and CDR2 as FNYEAQ. The DNA for the CDR3 is TGTGCCAGCAGCTTAGCGGGTTCGGGACTAGTAGTTGAGCAGTTCTTC. It yields the protein CASSLAGSGLVVEQFF.

This chain uses TRBV6-4 with TRBJ2-6; possibly TRBD1 for D (6 bases). V was pared by 6 bases and J by 4 bases, with 10 bases between. CDR3 size: 14 residues. In germline, CDR1 is MRHNA, CDR2 SNTAGT. The CDR3 is CASSNGTGANVLTF. The DNA for the CDR3 is TGTGCCAGCAGCAACGGGACAGGGGCCAACGTCCTGACTTTC.

The V call is TRBV30, the J call TRBJ1-1; D possibly corresponds to TRBD1 (5 bases). The CDR3 extends over 13 amino acids. Germline CDR1 is GTSNPN and CDR2 is SVGIG (reference sequence). V was trimmed by 2 bases and J by 1 base, leaving 8 bases between them. The CDR3 here is CAWSFGGNTEAFF. For the CDR3, the DNA is TGTGCCTGGAGTTTCGGGGGGAACACTGAAGCTTTCTTT.

The sample holds a few counts of this clone. V usage is TRBV4-1 and J usage is TRBJ2-1, with no clear D. Germline V gives CDR1 MGHRA, CDR2 YSYEKL. V was pared by 7 bases and J by 7 bases, with 14 bases between. The CDR3 runs 13 residues. Here the CDR3 DNA reads TGCGCCAGCAAGGGCGCCCTTACGAATGAGCAGTTCTTC. As protein: CASKGALTNEQFF.

This clone was observed a handful of times. The V gene is TRBV2, the J gene TRBJ2-7; maybe TRBD1 (6 bases). This CDR3 region has 11 residues. CDR1 is SNHLY, CDR2 FYNNEI, per germline. V was cut by 7 bases and J by 6 bases, with 10 bases left in between. CDR3 protein: CASNTGREQYF. CDR3 bases: TGTGCCAGCAATACAGGGCGCGAGCAGTACTTC.

This clone was detected only a few times. This sequence joins TRBV29-1 and TRBJ2-7, with D perhaps being TRBD1 or TRBD2 (5 bases each). The ends were cut back, 2 bases at V and 3 bases at J, with 11 bases in the middle. The germline V gene has CDR1 SQVTM and CDR2 ANQGSEA. The CDR3 spans 13 residues. The CDR3 coding sequence is TGCAGCGTTGAAATGGGGGTGGGCTACGAGCAGTACTTC. Amino acids: CSVEMGVGYEQYF.

The V and J genes are TRBV9 and TRBJ2-5; 10 bases are a match to TRBD2. Germline assignment: CDR1 SGDLS and CDR2 YYNGEE. V dropped 4 bases and J dropped 5; count of bases not matched to a gene: 8. There are 15 residues in the CDR3. CDR3 protein: CASSLLETSGETQYF. The CDR3 DNA reads as TGTGCCAGCAGCCTCCTAGAGACTAGCGGGGAGACCCAGTACTTC.

This clone was seen only a few times. The chain is built from TRBV14 and TRBJ2-7; D call uncertain. The CDR3 is made up of 15 amino acids. CDR1 SGHDN and CDR2 FVKESK come from the germline V gene. Trimming stripped 0 bases from V and 4 bases from J, with 13 bases between. The CDR3 spells CASSQDLTGLYEQYF. The CDR3 nucleotides read TGTGCCAGCAGCCAAGATCTTACTGGCTTATACGAGCAGTACTTC.

The CDR3 sequence: CASSYEGTSYNEQFF. CDR3 in DNA: TGTGCCAGCAGTTACGAAGGAACTTCCTACAATGAGCAGTTCTTC. V usage is TRBV6-5 and J usage is TRBJ2-1; D is uncertain. Germline lookup yields CDR1 MNHEY and CDR2 SVGAGI. CDR3 length equals 15 residues. The ends were cut back, 2 bases at V and 1 base at J, with 9 bases in the middle.

This clone has just one count. The J gene is TRBJ1-2, the V gene TRBV7-9; TRBD1 aligns across 7 bases. The CDR3 has 13 amino acids. CDR1 SEHNR and CDR2 FQNEAQ come from the germline V gene (reference sequence). Trimming removed 2 bases from V and 6 bases from J; junction bases left unmatched: 3. CDR3 sequence: CASSLQGDDGYTF. The CDR3 nucleotides read TGTGCCAGCAGCTTACAGGGGGACGATGGCTACACCTTC.

A single count supports this clone. The V call is TRBV29-1, the J call TRBJ1-2; 8 bases line up with TRBD1. The CDR3 spans 17 residues. After removal of 0 bases from V and 4 bases from J, the junction contained 13 bases not matched to a gene. In germline, CDR1 is SQVTM, CDR2 ANQGSEA. The CDR3 region has the DNA TGCAGCGTTGAAGACTCCGTGAACGACAGGGGTTCCTATGGCTACACCTTC. Its translation is CSVEDSVNDRGSYGYTF.

This clone appeared a few times. The rearrangement joins TRBV30 to TRBJ2-7; D assignment may be TRBD1 or TRBD2 (5 bases each). V was trimmed by 1 base and J by 2 bases, leaving 9 bases between them. Germline-derived CDR1 and CDR2 are GTSNPN and SVGIG (reference sequence). The CDR3 has 13 amino acids. The DNA for the CDR3 is TGTGCCTGGAGTGGGCTGGGGGCCTACGAGCAGTACTTC. Encoded protein: CAWSGLGAYEQYF.

This chain joins TRBV27 and TRBJ2-5, with D possibly being TRBD1 (6 bases). From germline, CDR1 is MNHEY and CDR2 SMNVEV (reference sequence). The CDR3 has 16 residues. V was clipped by 2 bases and J by 1 base, with 14 bases between them. DNA of the CDR3: TGTGCCAGCAGTTTAGGTGGGGGCTATTTCCAAGAGACCCAGTACTTC. Its translation: CASSLGGGYFQETQYF.